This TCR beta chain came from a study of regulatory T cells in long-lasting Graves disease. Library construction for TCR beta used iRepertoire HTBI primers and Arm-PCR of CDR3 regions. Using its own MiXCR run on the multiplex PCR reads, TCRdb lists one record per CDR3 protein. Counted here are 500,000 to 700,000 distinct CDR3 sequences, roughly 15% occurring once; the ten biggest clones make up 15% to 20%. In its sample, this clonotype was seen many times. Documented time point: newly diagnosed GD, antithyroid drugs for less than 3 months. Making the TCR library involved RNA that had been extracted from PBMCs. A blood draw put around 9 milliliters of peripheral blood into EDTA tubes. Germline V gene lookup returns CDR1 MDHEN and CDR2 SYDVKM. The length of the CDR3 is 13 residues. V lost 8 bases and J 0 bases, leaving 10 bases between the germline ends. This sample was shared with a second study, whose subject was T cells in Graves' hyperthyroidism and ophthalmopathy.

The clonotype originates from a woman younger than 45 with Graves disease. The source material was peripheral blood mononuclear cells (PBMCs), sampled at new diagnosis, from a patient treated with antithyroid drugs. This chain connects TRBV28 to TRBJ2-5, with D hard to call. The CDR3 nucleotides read TGTGCCAGCCTGGGTCTGTACCAAGAGACCCAGTACTTC. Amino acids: CASLGLYQETQYF.